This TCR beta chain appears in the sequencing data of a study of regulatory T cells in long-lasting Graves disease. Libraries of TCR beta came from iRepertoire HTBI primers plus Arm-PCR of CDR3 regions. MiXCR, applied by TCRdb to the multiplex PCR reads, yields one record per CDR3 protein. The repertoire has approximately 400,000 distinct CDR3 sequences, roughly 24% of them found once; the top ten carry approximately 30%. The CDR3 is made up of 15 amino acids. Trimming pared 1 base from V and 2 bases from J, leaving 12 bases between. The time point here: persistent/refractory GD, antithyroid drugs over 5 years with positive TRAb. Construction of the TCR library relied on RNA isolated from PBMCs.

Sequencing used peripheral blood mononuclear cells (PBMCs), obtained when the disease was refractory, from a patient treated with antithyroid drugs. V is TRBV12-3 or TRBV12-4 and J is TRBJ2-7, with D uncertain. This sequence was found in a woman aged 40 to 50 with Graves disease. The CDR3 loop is CASSLVSVVTYEQYF. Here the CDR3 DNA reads TGTGCCAGCAGTTTAGTGAGCGTCGTAACCTACGAGCAGTACTTC.